A single TCR beta chain is shown here with its context. From germline, CDR1 is SGHVS and CDR2 FNYEAQ. The CDR3 is 15 amino acids. Trimming at V came to 2 bases and at J to 8 bases, leaving 10 bases not matched to a gene. The method was immunoSEQ multiplex PCR; TCRdb's version includes in-frame clones alone and lacks a portion of them. The data contain about 150,000 clones, less than 90% of them seen just once; the ten biggest clones take up 2.4%. The entry originates in a study of blood T cell repertoires in COVID-19. This receptor was obtained from a woman aged 65 to 85 with acute or convalescent COVID-19. The chain employs TRBV7-6 and TRBJ1-2; 8 bases match TRBD1. What was sequenced was peripheral blood. This CDR3 is CASSLRGQDLLGYTF. The DNA for the CDR3 is TGTGCCAGCAGCTTAAGGGGACAGGACCTTCTCGGCTACACCTTC.